Listed below are T cell receptor beta chains from one sample, sequenced in a study of cytomegalovirus exposure and HLA in healthy donors. The method was immunoSEQ multiplex PCR; TCRdb's version includes in-frame clones alone and lacks a portion of them. The sample carries tens of thousands of clones, 70% recorded once. Sequenced input: PBMCs. All receptors come from a woman aged 60-75 years in good health and CMV-seropositive. Both conserved end residues are trimmed from each CDR3.

J gene: TRBJ2-5; CDR3 length: 14; V gene: TRBV19; CDR3 protein: ASSGRGLAGQETQY
J gene: TRBJ1-2; CDR3 length: 14; V gene: TRBV11-2; CDR3 protein: ASSLGGRVSGDGYT
J gene: TRBJ2-3; CDR3 length: 15; V gene: TRBV4-1; CDR3 protein: ASSQGRLAGGPHTQY
J gene: TRBJ1-4; CDR3 length: 14; V gene: TRBV5-5; CDR3 protein: ASSPSPQGIGEKLF
J gene: TRBJ1-2; CDR3 length: 11; V gene: TRBV9; CDR3 protein: ASSVDRNYGYT
J gene: TRBJ2-7; CDR3 length: 16; V gene: TRBV9; CDR3 protein: ASSSWIAGGPASGEQY
J gene: TRBJ2-5; CDR3 length: 13; V gene: TRBV10-3; CDR3 protein: AHWDGTSGKETQY
J gene: TRBJ2-7; CDR3 length: 11; V gene: TRBV2; CDR3 protein: ASSESFGYEQY
J gene: TRBJ1-2; CDR3 length: 15; V gene: TRBV28; CDR3 protein: ASSFRAGGGNNYGYT
J gene: TRBJ2-7; CDR3 length: 15; V gene: TRBV9; CDR3 protein: ASSPSTSGSVPYEQY
J gene: TRBJ2-7; CDR3 length: 14; V gene: TRBV10-3; CDR3 protein: AIRAGTGSTVYEQY
J gene: TRBJ1-2; CDR3 length: 12; V gene: TRBV2; CDR3 protein: ASSVLIRGRGYT
J gene: TRBJ2-7; CDR3 length: 13; V gene: TRBV6-6; CDR3 protein: ASSPTTGWSYEQY
J gene: TRBJ1-5; CDR3 length: 13; V gene: TRBV7-2; CDR3 protein: ASRAGTGSNQPQH
J gene: TRBJ1-6; CDR3 length: 14; V gene: TRBV5-1; CDR3 protein: ASSLDRPGYNSPLH
J gene: TRBJ1-1; CDR3 length: 13; V gene: TRBV5-4; CDR3 protein: ASSLGGPMNTEAF
J gene: TRBJ1-1; CDR3 length: 12; V gene: TRBV19; CDR3 protein: ASSTLHPNTEAF
J gene: TRBJ1-6; CDR3 length: 12; V gene: TRBV7-9; CDR3 protein: ASSPRVGNSPLH
J gene: TRBJ2-1; CDR3 length: 13; V gene: TRBV2; CDR3 protein: ASSETSGGFHEQF
J gene: TRBJ2-5; CDR3 length: 11; V gene: TRBV2; CDR3 protein: ASSAEEGETQY
J gene: TRBJ2-7; CDR3 length: 12; V gene: TRBV5-4; CDR3 protein: ASSWGQGVYEQY
J gene: TRBJ2-7; CDR3 length: 12; V gene: TRBV5-1; CDR3 protein: ASSHRTGSYEQY
J gene: TRBJ1-3; CDR3 length: 15; V gene: TRBV11-2; CDR3 protein: ASSPREGLSSGNTIY
J gene: TRBJ2-2; CDR3 length: 10; V gene: TRBV5-8; CDR3 protein: ASSLYTGELF
J gene: TRBJ1-5; CDR3 length: 11; V gene: TRBV7-2; CDR3 protein: ASSENSNQPQH
J gene: TRBJ2-7; CDR3 length: 14; V gene: TRBV4-2; CDR3 protein: ASSLEAGVHPYEQY
J gene: TRBJ1-2; CDR3 length: 13; V gene: TRBV15; CDR3 protein: ATSRDRGKANGYT
J gene: TRBJ1-2; CDR3 length: 12; V gene: TRBV5-4; CDR3 protein: ASSSGQLNYGYT
J gene: TRBJ2-3; CDR3 length: 14; V gene: TRBV5-4; CDR3 protein: ASSSELADNTDTQY
J gene: TRBJ1-1; CDR3 length: 11; V gene: TRBV2; CDR3 protein: ASRTGGRTEAF
J gene: TRBJ2-7; CDR3 length: 14; V gene: TRBV6-6; CDR3 protein: ASTAQGSRGTYEQY
J gene: TRBJ1-3; CDR3 length: 12; V gene: TRBV19; CDR3 protein: ATRQGITGNTIY
J gene: TRBJ2-2; CDR3 length: 15; V gene: TRBV4-1; CDR3 protein: ASSSRDRVGSTGELF
J gene: NA; CDR3 length: 14; V gene: TRBV5-8; CDR3 protein: ASSPFRDRSHYEQY
J gene: TRBJ1-4; CDR3 length: 12; V gene: TRBV11-2; CDR3 protein: ASSSGLTNEKLF
J gene: TRBJ1-2; CDR3 length: 13; V gene: TRBV6-1; CDR3 protein: ASTRTGSSYYGYT
J gene: TRBJ2-7; CDR3 length: 11; V gene: TRBV11-3; CDR3 protein: ASSPELSHEQY
J gene: TRBJ2-7; CDR3 length: 11; V gene: TRBV5-8; CDR3 protein: ASSLGEIYEQY
J gene: TRBJ1-6; CDR3 length: 14; V gene: TRBV19; CDR3 protein: ASSAGTGRPNSPLH
J gene: TRBJ1-1; CDR3 length: 14; V gene: TRBV4-3; CDR3 protein: ASSQVRWGRDTEAF
J gene: TRBJ1-2; CDR3 length: 12; V gene: TRBV10-3; CDR3 protein: AISEGTGNYGYT
J gene: TRBJ2-5; CDR3 length: 10; V gene: TRBV7-9; CDR3 protein: SSSFGRETQY
J gene: TRBJ2-1; CDR3 length: 13; V gene: TRBV6-5; CDR3 protein: ASSRGLAGYNEQF
J gene: TRBJ1-1; CDR3 length: 12; V gene: TRBV5-1; CDR3 protein: ASSLDRVTTEAF
J gene: TRBJ2-5; CDR3 length: 12; V gene: TRBV25-1; CDR3 protein: ASSEPGQGRTQY
J gene: TRBJ1-2; CDR3 length: 13; V gene: TRBV5-4; CDR3 protein: ASGSRAGGNYGYT
J gene: TRBJ1-6; CDR3 length: 13; V gene: TRBV19; CDR3 protein: ASSIGGGFDSPLH
J gene: TRBJ1-6; CDR3 length: 10; V gene: TRBV19; CDR3 protein: ASSIPNSPLH
J gene: TRBJ1-3; CDR3 length: 12; V gene: TRBV18; CDR3 protein: ASSPIGAGNTIY
J gene: TRBJ2-5; CDR3 length: 14; V gene: TRBV5-4; CDR3 protein: ASSFVAGGNQETQY
J gene: TRBJ1-2; CDR3 length: 13; V gene: TRBV10-3; CDR3 protein: AISESAQGGYGYT
J gene: NA; CDR3 length: 14; V gene: TRBV7-9; CDR3 protein: ASSLAWDRSSYEQY
J gene: TRBJ2-7; CDR3 length: 12; V gene: TRBV10-2; CDR3 protein: ASSEGTGDYEQY
J gene: TRBJ2-7; CDR3 length: 12; V gene: TRBV4-3; CDR3 protein: ASSQEQGSYEQY
J gene: TRBJ1-1; CDR3 length: 16; V gene: TRBV19; CDR3 protein: ASRGLQGATMGNTEAF
J gene: TRBJ1-2; CDR3 length: 12; V gene: TRBV6-5; CDR3 protein: ASRPNQGDYGYT